The 14 T cell receptor beta chains presented below share a single source sample, sequenced in a study of neoadjuvant anti-PD-1 for oral cavity cancer. Assay used: immunoSEQ multiplex PCR; TCRdb lists only in-frame clones, some missing. Of around 81,000 clones listed, 70% to 85% are singletons. The source was PBMCs, collected before nivolumab (anti-PD-1) treatment. The source of these receptors is a person aged 35 to 85 with oral cavity squamous cell carcinoma.

Written as DNA, the CDR3 is TGTGCCAGCAGCTTCTGGACGGGGGTGGATCAGCCCCAGCATTTT. This translates into CASSFWTGVDQPQHF. The rearrangement uses TRBV7-8 and TRBJ1-5, with D possibly matching TRBD1 (5 bases). The CDR3 sequence is 15 residues long. Trimming removed 3 bases at V and 5 bases at J, with 14 bases between. Germline V lookup: CDR1 SGHVS, CDR2 FQNEAQ. Full variable domain (rest looked up from reference TRBV7-8 and TRBJ1-5): GAGVSQSPRYKVAKRGQDVALRCDPISGHVSLFWYQQALGQGPEFLTYFQNEAQLDKSGLPSDRFFAERPEGSVSTLKIQRTQQEDSAVYLCASSFWTGVDQPQHFGDGTRLSIL.

The chain uses TRBV4-2 and TRBJ2-2; D is perhaps TRBD2 (6 bases). The CDR3 consists of 16 residues. CDR1 and CDR2 (germline): LGHNA, YNFKEQ. V lost 4 bases, J lost 2 bases, and 14 bases lay in between. CDR3 sequence reads: CASSPIAETNTGELFF. DNA for the CDR3: TGTGCCAGCAGCCCAATAGCGGAGACTAACACCGGGGAGCTGTTTTTT.

The genes are TRBV10-3 and TRBJ1-4; 9 positions agree with TRBD1. With 5 bases clipped from V and 3 bases from J, the junction kept 4 bases outside the gene matches. This CDR3 has 15 residues. Germline values: CDR1 ENHRY, CDR2 SYGVKD. The CDR3 sequence: CAISPGTGPNEKLFF. CDR3 nucleotides: TGTGCCATCAGTCCGGGGACAGGGCCTAATGAAAAACTGTTTTTT.

DNA of the CDR3: TGTGCCAGCAGTTCCGACAGGGTGATGAACACTGAAGCTTTCTTT. This sequence encodes CASSSDRVMNTEAFF. This chain links TRBV27 with TRBJ1-1; 7 bases match TRBD1. Germline V gives CDR1 MNHEY, CDR2 SMNVEV (reference sequence). The V segment lost 4 bases and the J segment 0 bases; nucleotides outside the gene matches: 5. CDR3 size: 15 residues.

V gene TRBV27 combines with J gene TRBJ1-2, with D unresolved. V dropped 2 bases and J dropped 1 base, with 5 bases sitting between them. CDR1 MNHEY and CDR2 SMNVEV come from the germline V gene (reference sequence). There are 13 residues in the CDR3. CDR3 sequence (DNA): TGTGCCAGCAGTTTAGCCCTTAACTATGGCTACACCTTC. Protein product: CASSLALNYGYTF.

The CDR3 DNA follows: TGTGCCAGCAGTGAAGGGGGAGGGATCCGTAGCTCCTACAATGAGCAGTTCTTC. It codes for CASSEGGGIRSSYNEQFF. This chain uses TRBV25-1 with TRBJ2-1, with TRBD2 matching 7 bases. Germline V lookup: CDR1 MGHDK, CDR2 SYGVNS. This CDR3 region has 18 residues. Trimming cost V 2 bases and J 0 bases; bases outside gene matches: 10.

This clone was found a few times. The sample contains more than one DNA sequence encoding this CDR3. This chain connects TRBV29-1 to TRBJ1-1; D is unclear. The CDR3 is 11 amino acids. The germline CDR1 and CDR2 sequences are SQVTM and ANQGSEA. V lost 0 bases and J 8 bases, leaving 7 bases between the germline ends. CDR3 amino acids: CSVEDRREAFF. In DNA form, the CDR3 reads TGCAGCGTTGAAGATCGCCGGGAAGCTTTCTTT.

V usage is TRBV6-5 and J usage is TRBJ2-1; 7 nucleotides align to TRBD1. The germline gives CDR1 MNHEY, CDR2 SVGAGI. The trim removed 5 bases at V and 0 bases at J, leaving 4 bases unmatched. The CDR3 has 15 amino acids. The CDR3 loop reads CASSGWTGSYNEQFF. CDR3 nucleotide sequence: TGTGCCAGCAGTGGATGGACAGGCTCCTACAATGAGCAGTTCTTC.

This chain connects TRBV5-6 to TRBJ2-7; 8 bases match TRBD2. The length of the CDR3 is 14 residues. After removal of 3 bases from V and 2 bases from J, the junction contained 4 bases not matched to a gene. Germline V gene data show CDR1 as SGHDT and CDR2 as YYEEEE. The CDR3 DNA reads TGTGCCAGCAGCTACGGACTAGCTACCTACGAGCAGTACTTC. This sequence encodes CASSYGLATYEQYF.

The gene calls are TRBV7-2 and TRBJ1-4; possibly TRBD1 for D (6 bases). The ends were cut back, 2 bases at V and 7 bases at J, with 14 bases in the middle. The CDR3 is made up of 15 amino acids. In germline, CDR1 is SGHTA, CDR2 FQGNSA. Written as DNA, the CDR3 is TGTGCCAGCAGCTTAAATCTGGGGGCGCGTGAAAAACTGTTTTTT. Translating gives CASSLNLGAREKLFF.

Written as DNA, the CDR3 is TGTGCCATCAGTGACGGGGGACGGGATTTCGATGAGCAGTTCTTC. Translation: CAISDGGRDFDEQFF. V usage is TRBV10-3 and J usage is TRBJ2-1, with a possible D match to TRBD2 (6 bases). The CDR3 runs to 15 residues. In germline, CDR1 is ENHRY, CDR2 SYGVKD. V lost 3 bases, J lost 8 bases, and 17 bases lay in between.

The chain has TRBV2 and TRBJ2-1; 7 bases agree with TRBD1. The V segment lost 6 bases and the J segment 8 bases; nucleotides outside the gene matches: 13. Germline assignment: CDR1 SNHLY and CDR2 FYNNEI. This CDR3 has 15 amino acids. In DNA form, the CDR3 reads TGTGCCAGCAGATCTCGGGACAGCGTGTTCGATGAGCAGTTCTTC. Its translation: CASRSRDSVFDEQFF.

This rearrangement joins TRBV6-6 to TRBJ2-3, with 7 bases fitting TRBD2. CDR1 MNHNY and CDR2 SVGAGI come from the germline V gene (reference sequence). The CDR3 length is 13 residues. Trimming took 7 bases from V and 5 from J; bases not matched to a gene: 6. The CDR3 coding sequence is TGTGCCAGCACTCCTGGGACTATAGATACGCAGTATTTT. It codes for CASTPGTIDTQYF.

V gene TRBV5-1 combines with J gene TRBJ1-2; D is ambiguous. This CDR3 has 13 amino acids. Trimming shortened V by 5 bases and J by 3 bases, and 11 bases separated the two germline ends. Per the germline V gene, CDR1 is SGHRS and CDR2 is YFSETQ. CDR3 in DNA: TGCGCCAGCAGGGCCGGAGTTGACTATGGCTACACCTTC. Encoded protein: CASRAGVDYGYTF.